This T cell receptor (beta chain) is drawn from a study of T cells after somatic rescue of genetic block. The data were produced by immunoSEQ multiplex PCR, yet TCRdb's version contains in-frame clones alone and is incomplete. This table has around 70,000 clones, around 92% appearing once. The CDR3 extends over 13 amino acids. In germline, CDR1 is SEHNR, CDR2 FQNEAQ (reference sequence). V gave up 1 base and J gave up 7 bases, with 8 bases separating them. A remark on this clone: The sample has other DNA sequences that encode this CDR3 too.

V usage is TRBV7-9 and J usage is TRBJ2-1; the D is unclear. The source of this sequence is a man aged 35 to 55. Sample: peripheral blood mononuclear cells (PBMCs). The CDR3: CASSLGGVNEQFF. CDR3 coding DNA: TGTGCCAGCAGCTTAGGGGGTGTTAATGAGCAGTTCTTC.